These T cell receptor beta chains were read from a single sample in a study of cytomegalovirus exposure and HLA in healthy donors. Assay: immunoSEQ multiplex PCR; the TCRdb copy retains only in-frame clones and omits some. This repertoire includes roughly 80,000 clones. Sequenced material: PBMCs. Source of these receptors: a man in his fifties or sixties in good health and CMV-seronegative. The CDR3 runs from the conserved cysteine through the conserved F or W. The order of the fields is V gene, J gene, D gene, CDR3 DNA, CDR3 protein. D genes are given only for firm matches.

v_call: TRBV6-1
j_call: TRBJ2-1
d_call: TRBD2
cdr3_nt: TGTGCCAGCACGTGGACTAGCGGCAATGAGCAGTTCTTC
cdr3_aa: CASTWTSGNEQFF

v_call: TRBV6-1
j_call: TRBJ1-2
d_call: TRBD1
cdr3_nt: TGTGCCAGCAGTGAAGCGCCTCGGGCAGGGGGTCCCTATGGCTACACCTTC
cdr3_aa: CASSEAPRAGGPYGYTF

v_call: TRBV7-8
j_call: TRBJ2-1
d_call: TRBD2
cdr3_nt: TGTGCCAGCAGCTTAGCTAGCGGGGGTGGACGGTGGCAGTTCTTC
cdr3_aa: CASSLASGGGRWQFF

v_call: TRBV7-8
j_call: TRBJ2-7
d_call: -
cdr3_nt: TGTGCCAGCAGCCCAGCCTACGAGCAGTACTTC
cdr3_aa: CASSPAYEQYF

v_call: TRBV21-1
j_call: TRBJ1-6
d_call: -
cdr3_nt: TGTGCCAGCAGCAAAATTTCAGGGTTGAATTCACCCCTCCACTTT
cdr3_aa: CASSKISGLNSPLHF

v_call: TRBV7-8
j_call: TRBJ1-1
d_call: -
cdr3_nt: TGTGCCAGCAGCTTAGTGGGGCAGGGAGGTACTGAAGCTTTCTTT
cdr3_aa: CASSLVGQGGTEAFF

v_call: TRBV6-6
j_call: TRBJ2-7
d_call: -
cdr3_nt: TGTGCCAGCAGTTACCCTGCGGGTGGTAACGAGCAGTACTTC
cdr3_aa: CASSYPAGGNEQYF

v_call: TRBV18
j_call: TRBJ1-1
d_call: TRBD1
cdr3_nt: TGTGCCAGCTCACCTAGGACAGGGACGAACACTGAAGCTTTCTTT
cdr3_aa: CASSPRTGTNTEAFF

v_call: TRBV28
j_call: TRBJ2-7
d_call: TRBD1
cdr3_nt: TGTGCCAGCAGAACGGGACAGGGGATCTACGAGCAGTACTTC
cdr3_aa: CASRTGQGIYEQYF

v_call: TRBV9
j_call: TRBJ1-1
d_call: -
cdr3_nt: TGTGCCAGCAGCGCAGCCCCGGGGACTGAAGCTTTCTTT
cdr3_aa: CASSAAPGTEAFF

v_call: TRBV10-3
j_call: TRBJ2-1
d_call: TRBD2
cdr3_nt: TGTGCCATCAGTGATAGCGGGCTCTACAATGAGCAGTTCTTC
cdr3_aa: CAISDSGLYNEQFF

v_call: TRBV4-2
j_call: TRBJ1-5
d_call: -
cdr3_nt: TGTGCCAGCAGCCAGGGGGGGAGGTTCGGAAATAGCAATCAGCCCCAGCATTTT
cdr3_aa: CASSQGGRFGNSNQPQHF

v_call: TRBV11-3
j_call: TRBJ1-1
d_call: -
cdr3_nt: TGTGCCAGCAGCTTACGAGGGACTGAAGCTTTCTTT
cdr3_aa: CASSLRGTEAFF

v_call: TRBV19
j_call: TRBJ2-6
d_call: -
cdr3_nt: TGTGCCAGTAGTATCCTCGTTAGCTCTGGGGCCAACGTCCTGACTTTC
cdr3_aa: CASSILVSSGANVLTF

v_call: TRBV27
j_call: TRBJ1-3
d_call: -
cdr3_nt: TGTGCCAGCAGCGGACAGAGGGGAAACACCATATATTTT
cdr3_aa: CASSGQRGNTIYF